This T cell receptor beta chain was recorded in a study of cytomegalovirus exposure and HLA in healthy donors. The assay was immunoSEQ multiplex PCR, and TCRdb's table has in-frame clones only and misses some. In the table there are 90,000 to 150,000 clones, around nine tenths of which are singletons. Study-level findings and limits: First-cohort TCR clusters were later found to tend to co-occur in the 90 to 150 validation repertoires. Overall, under 200 TCR beta chains were annotated as cytomegalovirus-associated.

Germline lookup yields CDR1 SEHNR and CDR2 FQNEAQ (reference sequence). The CDR3 sequence is 16 residues long. V was clipped by 5 bases and J by 3 bases, with 19 bases between them. On this clone itself: Its target is not known.

The rearrangement joins TRBV7-9 to TRBJ1-1; D not certain. The clonotype comes from a woman aged 18-29 years in good health and CMV-seropositive. The sample consisted of PBMCs. This CDR3 is CASSLDPFTEYTEAFF. The DNA of the CDR3 is TGTGCCAGCAGCCTAGACCCCTTTACAGAATACACTGAAGCTTTCTTT.